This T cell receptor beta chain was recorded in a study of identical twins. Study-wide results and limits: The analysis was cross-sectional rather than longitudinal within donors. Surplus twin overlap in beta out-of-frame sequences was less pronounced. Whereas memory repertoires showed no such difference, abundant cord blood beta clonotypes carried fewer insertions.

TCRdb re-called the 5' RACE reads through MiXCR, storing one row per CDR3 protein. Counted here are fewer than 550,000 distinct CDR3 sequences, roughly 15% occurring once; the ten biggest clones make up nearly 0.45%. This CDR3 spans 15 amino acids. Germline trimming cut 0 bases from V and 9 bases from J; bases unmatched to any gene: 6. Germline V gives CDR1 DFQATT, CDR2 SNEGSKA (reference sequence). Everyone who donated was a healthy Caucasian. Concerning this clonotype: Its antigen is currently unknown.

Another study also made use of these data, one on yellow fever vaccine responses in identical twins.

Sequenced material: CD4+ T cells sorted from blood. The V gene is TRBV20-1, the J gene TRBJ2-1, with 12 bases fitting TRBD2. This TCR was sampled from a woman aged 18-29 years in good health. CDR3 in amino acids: CSARDQTSGRREQFF. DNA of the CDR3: TGCAGTGCTAGAGATCAGACTAGCGGGAGACGTGAGCAGTTCTTC.